This T cell receptor (beta chain) was sequenced for a study of cytomegalovirus exposure and HLA in healthy donors. Study findings and constraints: Reports state that TCR beta sequences accurately predicted most subjects' HLA-A and HLA-B alleles. TCR beta V segments were, for the most part, productive about 87% or about 30% of the time in an earlier analysis.

Remarks on this clone: Antigen: not known.

Primers: 60 Vbeta forward and 13 Jbeta reverse. TCRdb's copy holds only in-frame clones and misses some; the assay was immunoSEQ multiplex PCR. The sample includes some 76,000 clones, more than 80% of them seen just once. The TCR originated in a woman under 40 in good health and CMV-seronegative. The sample was PBMCs.

The DNA of the CDR3 is TGTGCCAGCAGCTTGAAGGAGGGGGCGGGAAACACTGAAGCTTTCTTT. This gives the protein CASSLKEGAGNTEAFF. This chain uses TRBV11-2 with TRBJ1-1; 7 bases align to TRBD1. Germline V lookup: CDR1 SGHAT, CDR2 FQNNGV. The CDR3 consists of 16 residues. Germline trimming cut 3 bases from V and 2 bases from J; bases unmatched to any gene: 9.